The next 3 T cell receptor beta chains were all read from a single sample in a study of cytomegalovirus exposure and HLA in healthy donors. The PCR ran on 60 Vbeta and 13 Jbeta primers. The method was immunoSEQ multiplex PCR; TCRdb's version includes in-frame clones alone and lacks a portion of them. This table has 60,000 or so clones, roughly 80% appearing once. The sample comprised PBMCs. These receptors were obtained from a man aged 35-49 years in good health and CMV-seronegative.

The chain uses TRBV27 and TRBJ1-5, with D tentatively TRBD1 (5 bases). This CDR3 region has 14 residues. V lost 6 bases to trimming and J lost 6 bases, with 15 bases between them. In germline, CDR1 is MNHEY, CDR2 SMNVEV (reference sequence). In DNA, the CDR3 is TGTGCCAGCAGCTCTGGGGGGGTCAGTCAGCCCCAGCATTTT. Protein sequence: CASSSGGVSQPQHF.

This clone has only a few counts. The CDR3 sequence is CASSITSGGQLAKNIQYF. DNA of the CDR3: TGTGCCAGCAGCATAACTAGCGGGGGACAGCTAGCCAAAAACATTCAGTACTTC. The rearrangement joins TRBV25-1 to TRBJ2-4; 11 bases line up with TRBD2. Looked up from germline, CDR1 is MGHDK and CDR2 is SYGVNS. The ends lost 6 bases at V and 0 bases at J; junction bases unmatched: 10. This CDR3 contains 18 residues.

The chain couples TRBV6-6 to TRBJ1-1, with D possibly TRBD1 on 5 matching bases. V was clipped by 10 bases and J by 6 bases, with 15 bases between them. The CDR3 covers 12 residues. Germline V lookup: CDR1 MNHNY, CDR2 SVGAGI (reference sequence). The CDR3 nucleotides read TGTGCCATCCAAACAGGAGTATCTGAAGCTTTCTTT. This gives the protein CAIQTGVSEAFF.